These 32 T cell receptor beta chains share one sample of origin, sequenced in a study of human T cells and chemical hapten exposure. Each CDR3 protein is one row after TCRdb ran MiXCR on the RACE reads. The sample has 340,000 or so distinct CDR3 sequences; around 6.9% are singletons. Stated time point: patch test 1, 2 weeks after DPC sensitization. The treatment denotes: therapeutic diphenylcyclopropenone sensitization with weekly scalp DPC. The specimen comprised whole blood, sampled in connection with sensitization to the hapten diphenylcyclopropenone (DPC). The receptors originated from a young woman with alopecia areata. Some clones in this sample may be carry-over from other donors' samples.

This clonotype showed up just a few times. This sequence joins TRBV6-2 or TRBV6-3 and TRBJ1-2; no reliable D call. The CDR3 extends over 16 amino acids. V lost 6 bases and J lost 3, with 20 bases in between. In germline, CDR1 is MNHEY, CDR2 SVGEGT. The CDR3 coding sequence is TGTGCCAGCAGCCCATACACACACCTGCGCGACTATGGCTACACCTTC. This translates into CASSPYTHLRDYGYTF.

The J gene is TRBJ1-3, the V gene TRBV7-9, with unresolved D. Trimming took off 1 base at V and 0 bases at J, with 10 bases between the two ends. Germline V gene data show CDR1 as SEHNR and CDR2 as FQNEAQ (reference sequence). There are 16 residues in the CDR3. The CDR3 protein is CASSLERKSSGNTIYF. CDR3 DNA: TGTGCCAGCAGCTTAGAACGGAAGAGCTCTGGAAACACCATATATTTT.

This clonotype appeared a few times. The chain joins TRBV24-1 to TRBJ2-4, with D tentatively TRBD1 or TRBD2 (6 bases each). CDR1 is KGHDR, CDR2 SFDVKD, per germline. The CDR3 is made up of 12 amino acids. Trimming left V 1 base short and J 15 bases short, with 12 bases between. CDR3 in amino acids: CATSDLGGRGYF. CDR3 in DNA: TGTGCCACCAGTGATTTAGGGGGGCGCGGGTACTTC.

This clonotype occurred many times. The V call is TRBV4-2, the J call TRBJ2-1; possible D gene TRBD2, 6 bases. Germline values: CDR1 LGHNA, CDR2 YNFKEQ. The CDR3 sequence is 16 residues long. Trimming took off 4 bases at V and 3 bases at J, with 16 bases between the two ends. CDR3 bases: TGTGCCAGCAGCCGCCATGAGACGGGGGACTACAATGAGCAGTTCTTC. Its protein is CASSRHETGDYNEQFF.

The gene calls are TRBV5-4 and TRBJ2-4, with D perhaps TRBD1 or TRBD2 (5 bases each). Deletions cut 2 bases from V and 1 base from J, with 7 bases between. Germline-derived CDR1 and CDR2 are SGHNT and YYREEE (reference sequence). The CDR3 has 14 residues. The CDR3 spells CASSFWGAKNIQYF. CDR3 sequence (DNA): TGTGCCAGCAGCTTTTGGGGGGCCAAAAACATTCAGTACTTC.

This clonotype was detected ten times or more. The chain is built from TRBV4-3 and TRBJ2-3; 7 nucleotides match TRBD1. The CDR3 has 15 amino acids. Germline CDR1 reads LGHNA; CDR2 reads YSLEER. V was pared by 3 bases and J by 5 bases, with 8 bases of the junction left unmatched. CDR3 in amino acids: CASSQSTGQQDTQYF. The CDR3 DNA is TGCGCCAGCAGCCAGTCGACAGGGCAACAAGATACGCAGTATTTT.

This clonotype was observed many times. The J gene is TRBJ1-1, the V gene TRBV13, with TRBD1 matching over 9 bases. CDR1 and CDR2 (germline): PRHDT, FYEKMQ (reference sequence). The CDR3 extends over 14 amino acids. Losses at the gene ends were 2 bases for V and 3 bases for J; bases not matched to a gene: 1. The CDR3 sequence is CASSLWTGDTEAFF. The CDR3 DNA sequence: TGTGCCAGCAGCTTATGGACAGGGGACACTGAAGCTTTCTTT.

A few counts support this clonotype. The V call is TRBV7-2, the J call TRBJ1-1; unclear D gene. Trimming removed 2 bases at V and 1 base at J, with 20 bases between. CDR3 length: 18 amino acids. Germline assignment: CDR1 SGHTA and CDR2 FQGNSA. The CDR3 DNA sequence: TGTGCCAGCAGCTTAACCATCGCATCCTCGGGCCAGAACACTGAAGCTTTCTTT. Its translation is CASSLTIASSGQNTEAFF.

This clonotype was counted many times. The rearrangement links TRBV6-5 to TRBJ2-3, with 9 bases aligning to TRBD2. V lost 6 bases, J lost 4 bases, and 8 bases stayed unmatched. Germline V gene lookup returns CDR1 MNHEY and CDR2 SVGAGI. The CDR3 totals 15 residues. The CDR3 DNA follows: TGTGCCAGCAGGGTTAGCGGGGGAACAGCAGATACGCAGTATTTT. Its protein is CASRVSGGTADTQYF.

This clonotype has just a few counts. This chain joins TRBV10-3 and TRBJ2-3, with 8 bases fitting TRBD2. Germline V gene data show CDR1 as ENHRY and CDR2 as SYGVKD. V was pared by 11 bases and J by 2 bases, with 21 bases of the junction left unmatched. The CDR3 spans 18 residues. CDR3 sequence: CALLPGGEREKFTDTQYF. CDR3 DNA: TGTGCCCTCCTCCCGGGGGGGGAGAGGGAGAAGTTCACAGATACGCAGTATTTT.

This clonotype was seen ten or more times. The chain joins TRBV6-2 or TRBV6-3 to TRBJ2-7; D unresolved. Germline assignment: CDR1 MNHEY and CDR2 SVGEGT. V was pared by 2 bases and J by 7 bases, with 9 bases between. The CDR3 totals 12 residues. This chain's CDR3 is CASSYGQQEQYF. CDR3 nucleotides: TGTGCCAGCAGTTACGGTCAGCAGGAGCAGTACTTC.

This clonotype was detected a few times. In nucleotides, the CDR3 is TGTGCCAGCAGCCCAGGGACAGGGGCAGCTAGCACAGATACGCAGTATTTT. It specifies CASSPGTGAASTDTQYF. The chain couples TRBV7-2 to TRBJ2-3; 10 positions agree with TRBD1. The CDR3 contains 17 residues. The ends lost 5 bases at V and 0 bases at J; junction bases unmatched: 8. CDR1 is SGHTA and CDR2 is FQGNSA in the germline V gene.

This clonotype has more than one count but fewer than ten. The J gene is TRBJ1-5, the V gene TRBV6-4, with D hard to call. The length of the CDR3 is 14 residues. V was pared by 2 bases and J by 0 bases, with 5 bases between. Germline CDR1 and CDR2: MRHNA and SNTAGT. The DNA of the CDR3 is TGTGCCAGCAGTGACGGCAATAGCAATCAGCCCCAGCATTTT. Its protein is CASSDGNSNQPQHF.

The sample holds a few counts of this clonotype. For the CDR3, the DNA is TGCAGTGCTTGGGACAGGGGGCCGACCTACGAGCAGTACTTC. This codes for CSAWDRGPTYEQYF. The chain couples TRBV20-1 to TRBJ2-7; 12 nucleotides agree with TRBD1. The CDR3 contains 14 residues. Germline-derived CDR1 and CDR2 are DFQATT and SNEGSKA (reference sequence). The V segment lost 5 bases and the J segment 2 bases; nucleotides outside the gene matches: 4.

This clonotype was detected only a few times. The rearrangement links TRBV11-1 to TRBJ1-1; 8 bases are a match to TRBD1. With V trimmed by 3 bases and J by 8 bases, 11 bases remained unmatched. The CDR3 has 15 amino acids. Germline CDR1 SGHAT, CDR2 FQDESV (reference sequence). The CDR3 is CASSLDRALRGEAFF. CDR3 DNA sequence: TGTGCCAGCAGCTTGGACAGGGCGCTTAGGGGAGAAGCTTTCTTT.

This clonotype was found a few times. CDR3 in amino acids: CASSLGRRVMGTEAFF. The DNA for the CDR3 is TGTGCCAGCAGCTTAGGCAGGAGGGTTATGGGCACTGAAGCTTTCTTT. The rearrangement links TRBV11-2 to TRBJ1-1; D is undetermined. The CDR3 has 16 residues. Trimming took 1 base from V and 4 from J, leaving 16 bases between them. Germline V gives CDR1 SGHAT, CDR2 FQNNGV.

This clonotype was seen many times. The rearrangement joins TRBV9 to TRBJ2-7, with 7 bases identical to TRBD1. This CDR3 has 13 amino acids. V shed 0 bases and J 6 bases; nucleotides not matched to a gene: 3. Germline CDR1 SGDLS, CDR2 YYNGEE. The CDR3 nucleotides are TGTGCCAGCAGCGTAGGCAGGGGGAGCGAGCAGTACTTC. It specifies CASSVGRGSEQYF. Complete variable domain (other parts from reference TRBV9 and TRBJ2-7): DSGVTQTPKHLITATGQRVTLRCSPRSGDLSVYWYQQSLDQGLQFLIQYYNGEERAKGNILERFSAQQFPDLHSELNLSSLELGDSALYFCASSVGRGSEQYFGPGTRLTVT.

V usage is TRBV29-1 and J usage is TRBJ1-2; no definite D call. V dropped 1 base and J dropped 3 bases, with 15 bases sitting between them. This CDR3 is 15 amino acids long. Germline V gene data show CDR1 as SQVTM and CDR2 as ANQGSEA. CDR3 sequence (DNA): TGCAGCGTTGAAGTTTACAGCCCCAGAGACTATGGCTACACCTTC. Encoded protein: CSVEVYSPRDYGYTF.

This clonotype was counted between two and nine times. The genes are TRBV7-2 and TRBJ1-1; weak D call: TRBD1 (5 bases). CDR1 and CDR2 from the germline V gene are SGHTA and FQGNSA. CDR3 size: 15 residues. Trimming took 1 base from V and 4 from J, leaving 13 bases between them. As DNA, the CDR3 is TGTGCCAGCAGCTTAGAGGCAGGGAGGAGCACTGAAGCTTTCTTT. Its translation: CASSLEAGRSTEAFF.

This chain links TRBV6-5 with TRBJ1-6, with D possibly being TRBD1 (5 bases). From germline, CDR1 is MNHEY and CDR2 SVGAGI. There are 15 residues in the CDR3. Trimming took 2 bases from V and 8 from J, leaving 13 bases between them. Written as DNA, the CDR3 is TGTGCCAGCAGTTACCCGGGGTGGGGGGATTCACCCCTCCACTTT. Protein: CASSYPGWGDSPLHF.

The table lists this clonotype with many counts. V gene TRBV7-2 combines with J gene TRBJ2-5; no clear D gene. The CDR3 totals 12 residues. V gave up 5 bases and J gave up 5 bases, with 9 bases separating them. Germline assignment: CDR1 SGHTA and CDR2 FQGNSA. The CDR3 here is CASSPIMETQYF. CDR3 coding DNA: TGTGCCAGCAGCCCCATTATGGAGACCCAGTACTTC.

V usage is TRBV7-9 and J usage is TRBJ2-2; 7 nucleotides line up with TRBD1. V gave up 2 bases and J gave up 0 bases; unmatched junction bases: 3. The CDR3 has 16 amino acids. CDR1 is SEHNR and CDR2 is FQNEAQ in the germline V gene (reference sequence). The CDR3 nucleotides read TGTGCCAGCAGCTTATCGACAGGGACGAACACCGGGGAGCTGTTTTTT. This encodes CASSLSTGTNTGELFF.

CDR3 bases: TGTGCCAGCAGCTCCGCCGGGACCCCCTATGGCTACACCTTC. Amino acids: CASSSAGTPYGYTF. The gene calls are TRBV5-4 and TRBJ1-2; possibly TRBD1 for D (5 bases). Germline CDR1 SGHNT, CDR2 YYREEE (reference sequence). V was trimmed by 3 bases and J by 4 bases, leaving 13 bases between them. CDR3 length: 14 residues.

This sequence joins TRBV14 and TRBJ2-4; 9 positions match TRBD1. Trimming at V came to 6 bases and at J to 9 bases, leaving 18 bases not matched to a gene. Germline CDR1 SGHDN, CDR2 FVKESK. The CDR3 is 17 residues long. The CDR3 here is CASRRSADTGGRGIQYF. As DNA, the CDR3 is TGTGCCAGCAGACGCTCAGCGGATACAGGGGGCAGGGGCATTCAGTACTTC. Full variable domain (missing parts from reference TRBV14 and TRBJ2-4): EAGVTQFPSHSVIEKGQTVTLRCDPISGHDNLYWYRRVMGKEIKFLLHFVKESKQDESGMPNNRFLAERTGGTYSTLKVQPAELEDSGVYFCASRRSADTGGRGIQYFGAGTRLSVL.

This clonotype showed up many times. The J gene is TRBJ2-3, the V gene TRBV2, with 7 bases fitting TRBD1. Germline assignment: CDR1 SNHLY and CDR2 FYNNEI. J was trimmed by 6 bases and V by 6 bases; bases with no gene match: 9. The CDR3 loop spans 14 amino acids. As DNA, the CDR3 is TGTGCCAGCAGCCCGACAGGGCCCGGGGATACGCAGTATTTT. Protein sequence: CASSPTGPGDTQYF.

The table lists this clonotype with a few counts. This chain links TRBV14 with TRBJ1-1; 7 nucleotides line up with TRBD1. Germline trimming cut 3 bases from V and 4 bases from J; bases unmatched to any gene: 8. The CDR3 runs 15 residues. Per the germline V gene, CDR1 is SGHDN and CDR2 is FVKESK. CDR3 amino acids: CASSHLGGASTEAFF. DNA of the CDR3: TGTGCCAGCAGCCATTTAGGGGGCGCGAGCACTGAAGCTTTCTTT.

The genes are TRBV7-9 and TRBJ1-6; D is undetermined. Germline V gene data show CDR1 as SEHNR and CDR2 as FQNEAQ (reference sequence). This CDR3 is built from 12 residues. Trimming removed 0 bases from V and 10 bases from J, with 4 bases in between. This chain's CDR3 is CASSLAFSPLHF. The CDR3 nucleotides are TGTGCCAGCAGCTTAGCGTTCTCACCCCTCCACTTT.

This clonotype was detected ten times or more. The chain has TRBV2 and TRBJ2-3; D is unclear. Trimming removed 5 bases at V and 6 bases at J, with 12 bases between. The CDR3 has 13 amino acids. Germline V gives CDR1 SNHLY, CDR2 FYNNEI. CDR3 protein: CASSPDVLDTQYF. The DNA for the CDR3 is TGTGCCAGCAGTCCCGACGTTTTGGATACGCAGTATTTT.

This clonotype has more than one count but fewer than ten. The chain employs TRBV14 and TRBJ1-2; tentatively, D is TRBD1 (6 bases). Germline assignment: CDR1 SGHDN and CDR2 FVKESK. Trimming took 7 bases from V and 7 from J, leaving 13 bases between them. The CDR3 has 12 residues. Here the CDR3 DNA reads TGTGCCAGCAAACTGCCCAGGGGTGGCTACACCTTC. It specifies CASKLPRGGYTF.

This clonotype was picked up many times. V gene TRBV4-3 combines with J gene TRBJ1-1, with TRBD1 matching over 9 bases. This CDR3 is built from 17 residues. V lost 0 bases, J lost 5 bases, and 10 bases stayed unmatched. The V gene's germline CDR1 is LGHNA and CDR2 YSLEER. This CDR3 reads CASSQEIGTGRRTEAFF. The DNA of the CDR3 is TGCGCCAGCAGCCAAGAAATCGGGACAGGGCGGAGGACTGAAGCTTTCTTT.

This clonotype has just a few counts. The CDR3 region is CSAPDDYEQYF. The CDR3 bases are TGCAGTGCACCTGACGACTACGAGCAGTACTTC. The V gene is TRBV20-1, the J gene TRBJ2-7; D gene unclear. Germline V CDR1 and CDR2: DFQATT, SNEGSKA (reference sequence). The CDR3 sequence is 11 residues long. Trimming removed 6 bases from V and 3 bases from J, with 9 bases in between.

This clonotype was detected a few times. The genes are TRBV6-6 and TRBJ1-6, with TRBD1 identical over 7 bases. Germline assignment: CDR1 MNHNY and CDR2 SVGAGI (reference sequence). V lost 8 bases and J lost 3; bases outside the gene matches: 16. The CDR3 has 18 residues. The CDR3 DNA sequence: TGTGCCAGCGTAGGCCCGCCCGGACAGGTGGACTATAATTCACCCCTCCACTTT. Encoded protein: CASVGPPGQVDYNSPLHF.